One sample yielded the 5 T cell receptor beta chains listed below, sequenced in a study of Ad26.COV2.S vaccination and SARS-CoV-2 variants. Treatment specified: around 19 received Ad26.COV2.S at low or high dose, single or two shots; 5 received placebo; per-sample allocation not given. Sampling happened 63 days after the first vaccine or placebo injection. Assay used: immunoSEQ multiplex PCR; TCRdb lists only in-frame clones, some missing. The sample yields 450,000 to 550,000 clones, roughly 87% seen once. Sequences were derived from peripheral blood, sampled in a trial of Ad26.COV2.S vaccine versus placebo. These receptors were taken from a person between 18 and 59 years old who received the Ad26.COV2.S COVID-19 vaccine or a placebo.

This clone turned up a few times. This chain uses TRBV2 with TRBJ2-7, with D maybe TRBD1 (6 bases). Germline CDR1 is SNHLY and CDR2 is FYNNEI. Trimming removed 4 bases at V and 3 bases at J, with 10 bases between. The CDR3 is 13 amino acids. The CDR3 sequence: CASSGGRGYEQYF. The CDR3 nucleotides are TGTGCCAGCAGTGGGGGCAGGGGCTACGAGCAGTACTTC.

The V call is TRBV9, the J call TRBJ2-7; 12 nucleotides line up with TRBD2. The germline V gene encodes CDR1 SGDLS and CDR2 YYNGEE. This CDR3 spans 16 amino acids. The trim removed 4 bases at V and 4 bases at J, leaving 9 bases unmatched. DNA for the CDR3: TGTGCCAGCAGCCTCCCCCGACTAGCGGGAGCGTACGAGCAGTACGTC. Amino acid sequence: CASSLPRLAGAYEQYV.

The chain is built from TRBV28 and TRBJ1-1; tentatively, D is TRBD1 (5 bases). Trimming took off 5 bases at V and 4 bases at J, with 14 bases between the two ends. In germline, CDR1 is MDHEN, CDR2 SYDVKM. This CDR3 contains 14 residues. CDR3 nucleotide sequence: TGTGCCAGCAGTCTAAGACTGGGGGGCACTGAAGCTTTCTTT. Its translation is CASSLRLGGTEAFF. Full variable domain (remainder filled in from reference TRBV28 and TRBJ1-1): DVKVTQSSRYLVKRTGEKVFLECVQDMDHENMFWYRQDPGLGLRLIYFSYDVKMKEKGDIPEGYSVSREKKERFSLILESASTNQTSMYLCASSLRLGGTEAFFGQGTRLTVV.

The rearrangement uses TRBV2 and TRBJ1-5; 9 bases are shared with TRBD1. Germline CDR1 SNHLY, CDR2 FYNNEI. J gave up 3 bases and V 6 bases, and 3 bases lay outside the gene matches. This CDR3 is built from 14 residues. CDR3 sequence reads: CASSTGGYNQPQHF. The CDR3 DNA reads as TGTGCCAGCAGCACAGGGGGCTACAATCAGCCCCAGCATTTT.

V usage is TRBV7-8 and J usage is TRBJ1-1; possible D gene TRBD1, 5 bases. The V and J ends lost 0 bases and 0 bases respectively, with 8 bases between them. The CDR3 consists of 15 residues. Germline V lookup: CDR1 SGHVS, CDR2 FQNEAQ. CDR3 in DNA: TGTGCCAGCAGCTTAGCCGGGACGTTGAACACTGAAGCTTTCTTT. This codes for CASSLAGTLNTEAFF.